This TCR beta chain comes out of a study of blood T cell repertoires in COVID-19. Method: immunoSEQ multiplex PCR; TCRdb's copy keeps in-frame clones and lacks some. The profile covers some 40,000 clones, with 78% appearing a single time and 15% to 20% taken by the ten largest. This clone showed up just a few times. Sequences were obtained from peripheral blood. The sequence was obtained from a man in his 70s with acute or convalescent COVID-19.

The CDR3 is CAIKGREDQPQHF. The CDR3 coding sequence is TGTGCCATCAAGGGCAGGGAGGATCAGCCCCAGCATTTT. This chain joins TRBV10-3 and TRBJ1-5; D may be TRBD1 (5 bases). The length of the CDR3 is 13 residues. V gave up 7 bases and J gave up 5 bases, with 12 bases separating them. Germline V gene data show CDR1 as ENHRY and CDR2 as SYGVKD.